These 21 T cell receptor beta chains were all obtained from the same sample, sequenced in a study of CD8+ T cells in alopecia areata. The treatment was: oral pan-JAK inhibitor, 5-10 mg twice daily. Once RNA had been extracted, it was reverse transcribed into cDNA to act as the sequencing template. Libraries were prepared by immunoSEQ multiplex PCR; TCRdb keeps only in-frame clonotypes and omits some of them. The sample holds over 70,000 clones, around 61% seen once. Sequenced here: CD8+ T cells sorted from blood, sampled at week 24, from a patient treated with tofacitinib. These receptors were collected from a human donor with alopecia areata.

The chain recombines TRBV5-4 with TRBJ2-1, with no clear D. CDR1 and CDR2 (germline): SGHNT, YYREEE (reference sequence). The V end was cut by 4 bases, the J end by 3 bases, with 5 bases between. This CDR3 has 12 amino acids. The CDR3 region has the DNA TGTGCCAGCAGCCCGAGCTACAATGAGCAGTTCTTC. This codes for CASSPSYNEQFF.

With respect to this clone: Since the CDR3 does not end with the conserved phenylalanine or tryptophan, this likely comes from a read error. The V gene is TRBV19, the J gene TRBJ1-1; D gene ambiguous. CDR1 is LNHDA, CDR2 SQIVND, per germline (reference sequence). This CDR3 contains 12 residues. V was shortened by 6 bases and J by 5 bases, with 10 bases between the two germline ends. CDR3 residues: CASRTSLTEAFS. The CDR3 nucleotides are TGTGCCAGTAGGACCTCCCTGACTGAAGCTTTCTCT.

J is TRBJ1-1 and V is TRBV30; D unclear. Germline V CDR1 and CDR2: GTSNPN, SVGIG (reference sequence). V gave up 2 bases and J gave up 1 base, with 8 bases separating them. The CDR3 has 13 amino acids. CDR3 in DNA: TGTGCCTGGAGTCTTGCACCGAACACTGAAGCTTTCTTT. It yields the protein CAWSLAPNTEAFF.

CDR3 in amino acids: CASSMGLQGGFYNEQFF. The DNA of the CDR3 is TGTGCCAGTAGTATGGGCCTCCAGGGAGGCTTCTACAATGAGCAGTTCTTC. The chain employs TRBV19 and TRBJ2-1, with a possible D match to TRBD2 (6 bases). CDR3 length equals 17 residues. CDR1 and CDR2 from the germline V gene are LNHDA and SQIVND (reference sequence). V was clipped by 3 bases and J by 3 bases, with 18 bases between them.

This chain connects TRBV4-1 to TRBJ2-5, with 9 bases matching TRBD1. The V gene's germline CDR1 is MGHRA and CDR2 YSYEKL. The length of the CDR3 is 16 residues. V dropped 4 bases and J dropped 4; count of bases not matched to a gene: 10. CDR3 loop: CASSLAGTGIGETQYF. CDR3 DNA: TGCGCCAGCAGCCTTGCCGGGACAGGGATAGGAGAGACCCAGTACTTC.

The rearrangement links TRBV29-1 to TRBJ1-2; perhaps TRBD1 as D (5 bases). Germline values: CDR1 SQVTM, CDR2 ANQGSEA. The length of the CDR3 is 13 residues. The ends were cut back, 0 bases at V and 2 bases at J, with 7 bases in the middle. As DNA, the CDR3 is TGCAGCGTTGAAGAAGGGGAAAACTATGGCTACACCTTC. Translated: CSVEEGENYGYTF.

This clone was recorded a few times. CDR3: CASSQVGTGTYEQYF. The DNA for the CDR3 is TGCGCCAGCAGCCAAGTAGGGACAGGGACCTACGAGCAGTACTTC. The chain recombines TRBV4-1 with TRBJ2-7; 9 bases match TRBD1. CDR1 is MGHRA and CDR2 is YSYEKL in the germline V gene. J gave up 2 bases and V 1 base, and 3 bases lay outside the gene matches. The length of the CDR3 is 15 residues.

In DNA form, the CDR3 reads TGTGCCTGGAGTCAGGGGGGCCAGCCCCAGCATTTT. As protein: CAWSQGGQPQHF. The chain couples TRBV30 to TRBJ1-5; the match to TRBD1 covers 7 bases. This CDR3 region has 12 residues. The junction had 2 bases not matched to a gene; V was cut back by 2 bases and J by 7 bases. CDR1 and CDR2 from the germline V gene are GTSNPN and SVGIG (reference sequence).

As DNA, the CDR3 is TGTGTCTCGACCTCCGGGGGGAGCTCCTACGAGCAGTACTTC. Translating it yields CVSTSGGSSYEQYF. The chain recombines TRBV7-4 with TRBJ2-7; 7 bases fit TRBD2. Germline V gene sequence: CDR1 SGHVT, CDR2 SQSDAQ. There are 14 residues in the CDR3.

The V gene is TRBV19, the J gene TRBJ2-5, with 7 nucleotides matching TRBD1. This CDR3 comprises 16 residues. Germline V gene lookup returns CDR1 LNHDA and CDR2 SQIVND (reference sequence). Trimming at V came to 3 bases and at J to 2 bases, leaving 9 bases not matched to a gene. Written as DNA, the CDR3 is TGTGCCAGTAGTATTGAGACAGGGCGGTTTCAAGAGACCCAGTACTTC. As protein: CASSIETGRFQETQYF.

V usage is TRBV30 and J usage is TRBJ2-1; possibly TRBD1 for D (5 bases). This CDR3 spans 14 amino acids. Trimming stripped 0 bases from V and 8 bases from J, with 14 bases between. The V gene's germline CDR1 is GTSNPN and CDR2 SVGIG (reference sequence). In DNA form, the CDR3 reads TGTGCCTGGAGTGTAAAGTTGGGGCACGATGAGCAGTTCTTC. Translated, it gives CAWSVKLGHDEQFF.

This sequence joins TRBV4-1 and TRBJ1-5, with D possibly being TRBD1 (5 bases). Trimming removed 4 bases from V and 2 bases from J, with 12 bases in between. Per germline, CDR1 MGHRA and CDR2 YSYEKL. This CDR3 region has 15 residues. The CDR3 is CASSPGLYGNQPQHF. Here the CDR3 DNA reads TGCGCCAGCAGCCCGGGGCTGTATGGCAATCAGCCCCAGCATTTT.

This clone was observed once. J is TRBJ1-1 and V is TRBV9, with TRBD1 identical over 11 bases. V shed 2 bases, J shed 10 bases, and the junction held 13 bases outside the gene matches. Germline values: CDR1 SGDLS, CDR2 YYNGEE. The CDR3 length is 16 residues. The CDR3 loop reads CASSVGPGQGVGVAFF. DNA of the CDR3: TGTGCCAGCAGCGTCGGACCGGGACAGGGGGTTGGTGTAGCTTTCTTT.

This chain joins TRBV29-1 and TRBJ1-2; a weak D match, TRBD1 (6 bases). Germline V gene sequence: CDR1 SQVTM, CDR2 ANQGSEA. This CDR3 has 14 residues. The V end was cut by 6 bases, the J end by 2 bases, with 16 bases between. CDR3 sequence reads: CSVSDRPENYGYTF. Written as DNA, the CDR3 is TGCAGCGTCAGTGACAGGCCCGAAAACTATGGCTACACCTTC.

This chain joins TRBV7-3 and TRBJ2-3; weak D call: TRBD2 (6 bases). The V gene's germline CDR1 is SGHTA and CDR2 FQGTGA. This CDR3 is 16 amino acids long. Trimming removed 9 bases at V and 4 bases at J, with 23 bases between. CDR3 in DNA: TGTGCCAGTTCCCCGGGCTCTGGAGGGCCCGCAGATACGCAGTATTTT. Translation gives CASSPGSGGPADTQYF.

The J gene is TRBJ1-5, the V gene TRBV28; 7 positions agree with TRBD1. The CDR3 contains 16 residues. Germline V CDR1 and CDR2: MDHEN, SYDVKM. Trimming at V came to 7 bases and at J to 4 bases, leaving 13 bases not matched to a gene. The CDR3 sequence: CASTNGQVYWNQPQHF. The DNA of the CDR3 is TGTGCCAGCACCAACGGACAGGTTTATTGGAATCAGCCCCAGCATTTT.

This clone showed up just a few times. The V call is TRBV29-1, the J call TRBJ2-7; a possible D gene is TRBD1 (6 bases). The germline V gene has CDR1 SQVTM and CDR2 ANQGSEA. The CDR3 is 11 residues long. Trimming removed 7 bases from V and 3 bases from J, with 10 bases in between. The CDR3 here is CSAARGYEQYF. The CDR3, as DNA: TGCAGCGCCGCCAGGGGCTACGAGCAGTACTTC.

The J gene is TRBJ1-1, the V gene TRBV19, with TRBD1 as a possible D gene (6 bases). There are 15 residues in the CDR3. V gave up 5 bases and J gave up 11 bases, with 24 bases separating them. The germline CDR1 and CDR2 sequences are LNHDA and SQIVND (reference sequence). CDR3 nucleotides: TGTGCCAGTAGTCCGACAGGATTAAGTGGTCTTGCGGCTTTCTTT. Protein: CASSPTGLSGLAAFF. Full variable domain (missing parts from reference TRBV19 and TRBJ1-1): DGGITQSPKYLFRKEGQNVTLSCEQNLNHDAMYWYRQDPGQGLRLIYYSQIVNDFQKGDIAEGYSVSREKKESFPLTVTSAQKNPTAFYLCASSPTGLSGLAAFFGQGTRLTVV.

V is TRBV15 and J is TRBJ1-1; 10 nucleotides agree with TRBD1. In germline, CDR1 is LNHNV, CDR2 YYDKDF (reference sequence). The V segment lost 0 bases and the J segment 6 bases; nucleotides outside the gene matches: 4. The CDR3 has 15 residues. The CDR3: CATSRDFGTGAEAFF. The CDR3 DNA sequence: TGTGCCACCAGCAGAGATTTCGGGACAGGGGCTGAAGCTTTCTTT. The variable domain in full, completed from reference TRBV15 and TRBJ1-1, reads DAMVIQNPRYQVTQFGKPVTLSCSQTLNHNVMYWYQQKSSQAPKLLFHYYDKDFNNEADTPDNFQSRRPNTSFCFLDIRSPGLGDTAMYLCATSRDFGTGAEAFFGQGTRLTVV.

The chain combines TRBV9 with TRBJ2-1; TRBD2 aligns across 10 bases. The CDR3 sequence is 15 residues long. V lost 4 bases and J lost 4; bases outside the gene matches: 5. The germline gives CDR1 SGDLS, CDR2 YYNGEE. CDR3 amino acids: CASSPSSGGYNEQFF. CDR3 nucleotide sequence: TGTGCCAGCAGCCCTTCTAGCGGGGGATACAATGAGCAGTTCTTC.

This clone was seen a handful of times. The chain uses TRBV7-2 and TRBJ2-1; 10 bases agree with TRBD2. Trimming cost V 1 base and J 8 bases; bases outside gene matches: 11. The CDR3 is 17 residues long. The germline V gene has CDR1 SGHTA and CDR2 FQGNSA. CDR3 amino acids: CASSLGLLAGVVHEQFF. Written as DNA, the CDR3 is TGTGCCAGCAGCTTAGGCCTCCTAGCGGGAGTAGTCCATGAGCAGTTCTTC.